This T cell receptor (beta chain) was profiled in a study of blood T cell repertoires in COVID-19. Study as a whole: Collection of acute and convalescent COVID-19 samples took place in the United States, Italy and Spain. The cDNA or gDNA used as material had been derived from T cells, B-cell-depleted T cells, or PBMCs.

Original processing methods: Cell counts per sample came from amplifying reference gene primers. TCRdb keeps only in-frame clones here, not all; method: immunoSEQ multiplex PCR. Clone size and V and J calls were adopted from that table, with D and trimming inferred from the DNA. The sample includes approximately 260,000 clones, more than 65% of them seen just once. Trimming cost V 4 bases and J 2 bases; bases outside gene matches: 7. Germline CDR1 MGHRA, CDR2 YSYEKL. The CDR3 consists of 16 residues. The sequence was obtained from a woman in her thirties or forties with active or convalescent COVID-19. The V call is TRBV4-1, the J call TRBJ2-4; 8 positions match TRBD2. Input material: peripheral blood. The chain's CDR3 is CASSPERGTTKNIQYF. CDR3 coding DNA: TGCGCCAGCAGCCCCGAGCGGGGGACTACCAAAAACATTCAGTACTTC.